The T cell receptor beta chain described here comes from a study of blood T cell repertoires in COVID-19. Study as a whole: Sites across the United States, Italy and Spain contributed samples from acute and convalescent COVID-19.

This clone has just one count. Seattle participants joined during active infection and were tracked over time. The assay was immunoSEQ multiplex PCR, and TCRdb's table has in-frame clones only and misses some. The repertoire holds about 250,000 clones, with approximately 85% as singletons. This TCR was sampled from a man aged 45-65 years with COVID-19, enrolled during active disease. The sequenced sample was peripheral blood.

The CDR3 sequence is CASEKRPGPAGNTIYF. DNA of the CDR3: TGCGCCAGCGAGAAGCGACCAGGGCCGGCGGGAAACACCATATATTTT. The V gene is TRBV23-1, the J gene TRBJ1-3; a possible D gene is TRBD1 (5 bases). TRBV23-1 is reported as an ORF; its role is uncertain. V lost 8 bases, J lost 4 bases, and 21 bases lay in between. There are 16 residues in the CDR3.